These 8 T cell receptor beta chains originate from one sample sequenced in a study of graft-versus-host responses after intestinal transplantation (dated by TCRdb to the early 2020s). Library construction relied on the immunoSEQ multiplex PCR assay. The table comes from immuneACCESS by way of TCRdb, which keeps in-frame sequences with V and J called. Part of the clones is missing from these tables; in studies checked, under half for an unresolved V gene and the rest for unknown reasons. For this sample there are tens of thousands of clones; around 90% appear just once. The ten top clones hold roughly 2.5% of the sample. Their antigens are not known. Sample time point, as interpreted from the label and publication: cells obtained before transplantation from donor or recipient. Specimen: unstimulated CD4+ T cells sorted from spleen or lymph node cells, collected before transplant. The receptors derive from a human donor who was the organ donor for an intestinal transplant.

The CDR3 sequence is CASSSRQGATNEKLFF. DNA for the CDR3: TGTGCCAGCAGCTCCCGACAGGGTGCGACTAATGAAAAACTGTTTTTT. The genes are TRBV7-6 and TRBJ1-4; 7 positions agree with TRBD1. Germline assignment: CDR1 SGHVS and CDR2 FNYEAQ. J was trimmed by 2 bases and V by 4 bases; bases with no gene match: 7. The CDR3 totals 16 residues.

The genes are TRBV6-1 and TRBJ1-5; maybe TRBD1 (6 bases). Germline CDR1 MNHNS, CDR2 SASEGT. This CDR3 contains 12 residues. Trimming cost V 10 bases and J 3 bases, with 10 bases left between them. In DNA form, the CDR3 reads TGTGCCACCACAGGGCTCAATCAGCCCCAGCATTTT. It translates to CATTGLNQPQHF.

This clone was seen only once. The chain is built from TRBV6-1 and TRBJ1-2, with D perhaps matching TRBD1 (5 bases). This CDR3 has 15 residues. Germline V gene sequence: CDR1 MNHNS, CDR2 SASEGT. The V gene lost 8 bases and the J gene lost 0 bases, with 16 bases spanning the gap. CDR3 DNA sequence: TGTGCCAGCGAGAAGGGGACCACGGCTAACTATGGCTACACCTTC. It translates to CASEKGTTANYGYTF.

V is TRBV2 and J is TRBJ2-3, with 8 bases aligning to TRBD2. V shed 10 bases and J 0 bases; nucleotides not matched to a gene: 12. Per germline, CDR1 SNHLY and CDR2 FYNNEI. This CDR3 contains 16 residues. The CDR3 here is CAILPSGRSSTDTQYF. CDR3 coding DNA: TGTGCCATTCTCCCCAGCGGGAGATCGAGCACAGATACGCAGTATTTT.

The gene calls are TRBV6-1 and TRBJ2-7, with D maybe TRBD1 (6 bases). Trimming pared 8 bases from V and 8 bases from J, leaving 13 bases between. CDR1 and CDR2 from the germline V gene are MNHNS and SASEGT. CDR3 length: 11 amino acids. The CDR3, as DNA: TGTGCCAGCGGGGACAAGGGAAAGCAGTACTTC. It yields the protein CASGDKGKQYF.

The chain recombines TRBV4-3 with TRBJ2-5; 14 positions agree with TRBD2. V was clipped by 0 bases and J by 3 bases; unmatched bases: 3. This CDR3 is built from 17 residues. Germline lookup yields CDR1 LGHNA and CDR2 YSLEER. CDR3 nucleotide sequence: TGCGCCAGCAGCCAAGATTGGGGACTAGCGGGAGAAGAGACCCAGTACTTC. Translating gives CASSQDWGLAGEETQYF.

The chain couples TRBV6-5 to TRBJ1-2; 8 positions match TRBD1. J lost 4 bases, V lost 7 bases, and 11 bases had no gene match. CDR1 is MNHEY, CDR2 SVGAGI, per germline. CDR3 size: 15 residues. The DNA of the CDR3 is TGTGCCAGCATTCCCGGGACAGGCCTTTTCTATGGCTACACCTTC. The encoded protein is CASIPGTGLFYGYTF.

The V and J genes are TRBV29-1 and TRBJ2-7; 8 nucleotides agree with TRBD1. After removal of 5 bases from V and 6 bases from J, the junction contained 9 bases not matched to a gene. Germline V CDR1 and CDR2: SQVTM, ANQGSEA. The CDR3 spans 13 residues. The CDR3 reads CSVKDRVFAEQYF. CDR3 nucleotides: TGCAGCGTTAAGGACAGGGTTTTCGCCGAGCAGTACTTC.